This T cell receptor beta chain was recorded in a study of T cell responses to AZD1222 COVID-19 vaccine. Findings of the study overall: White British ancestry dominated among donors, who included more females, and clonal diversity was possibly underestimated. Baseline serology detected seropositivity in only a handful of AZD1222 recipients. Among vaccine-associated CD4 TCRs, coverage spanned spike, with dominance at 160-218 and 743-854. Spike-specific TCR breadth and depth rose after two AZD1222 doses.

The CDR3 is 16 amino acids. The germline CDR1 and CDR2 sequences are SGHTA and FQGNSA. The trim removed 5 bases at V and 7 bases at J, leaving 6 bases unmatched. Sequencing used immunoSEQ multiplex PCR; TCRdb keeps in-frame clones, though not all of them. The sample shows about 59,000 clones, about 91% of them seen only once. A note on this clone: Its antigen is unidentified.

The rearrangement links TRBV7-2 to TRBJ2-1; TRBD2 aligns across 15 bases. The sequencing here drew on peripheral blood, taken 28 days after the second AZD1222 dose. The sequence was collected from an adult who received the AZD1222 COVID-19 vaccine. The CDR3 DNA sequence: TGTGCCAGCAGCCCCTGGACTAGCGGGAGGGGAAATGAGCAGTTCTTC. This translates into CASSPWTSGRGNEQFF.